This TCR beta chain is drawn from a study of T-cell reconstitution after alpha-beta-depleted transplantation in children. Only a few counts were recorded for this clonotype. The germline V and J ends were trimmed by 5 bases and 13 bases, with 19 bases remaining between them. CDR3 length: 13 residues. Germline lookup yields CDR1 SGHVS and CDR2 FQNEAQ. A library of TCRbeta sequences, prepared with unique molecular identifiers, was generated. One entry per CDR3 protein results from TCRdb running MiXCR on the PCR reads. The sample has 420,000 or so distinct CDR3 sequences; roughly 10% are singletons. The chain uses TRBV7-8 and TRBJ2-3, with D perhaps matching TRBD1 (6 bases). The clonotype originates from a human donor who donated a stem cell graft to a child with acute myeloid leukemia. The sample consisted of PBMCs from the stem cell graft donor, taken from the stem cell graft. CDR3: CASSLIGQNSEYF. For the CDR3, the DNA is TGTGCCAGCAGCCTCATCGGACAGAACTCGGAGTATTTT.